These 19 T cell receptor beta chains came from one sample sequenced in a study of T cells in Graves' hyperthyroidism and ophthalmopathy. The CDR3 regions of TCR beta were amplified from RNA transcripts. Carried out on the TCR CDR3, a first-round RT-PCR used the HTBI primer set. TCRdb re-analysed the multiplex PCR reads in MiXCR, keeping a single row per CDR3 protein. The table includes about 840,000 distinct CDR3 sequences, 38% detected once. Sequenced material: blood. These receptors all come from a man younger than 35 with Graves' hyperthyroidism.

A single count supports this clonotype. The J gene is TRBJ1-5, the V gene TRBV10-3; no reliable D call. The CDR3 consists of 12 residues. Germline assignment: CDR1 ENHRY and CDR2 SYGVKD. CDR3 protein: CARDGENQPQHF. In DNA, the CDR3 is TGTGCTAGAGATGGGGAGAATCAGCCCCAGCATTTT.

The chain is built from TRBV6-5 and TRBJ1-1; no reliable D call. This CDR3 has 15 residues. Deletions cut 6 bases from V and 6 bases from J, with 20 bases between. CDR1 MNHEY and CDR2 SVGAGI come from the germline V gene. CDR3 in DNA: TGTGCCAGCAGCCGCTGGCCCTTACCCCACGCTGAAGCTTTCTTT. Encoded protein: CASSRWPLPHAEAFF.

This sequence joins TRBV7-4 and TRBJ1-3, with no clear D. The V and J ends lost 6 bases and 6 bases respectively, with 21 bases between them. Germline V lookup: CDR1 SGHVT, CDR2 SQSDAQ. The CDR3 spans 16 residues. CDR3 sequence (DNA): TGTGCCAGCAGACCGGAGGTTCTGCCTGGGGTAAACACCATATATTTT. The encoded protein is CASRPEVLPGVNTIYF. Combining the CDR3 with reference TRBV7-4 and TRBJ1-3 gives the whole variable domain GAGVSQSPRYKVAKRGRDVALRCDSISGHVTLYWYRQTLGQGSEVLTYSQSDAQRDKSGRPSGRFSAERPERSVSTLKIQRTEQGDSAVYLCASRPEVLPGVNTIYFGEGSWLTVV.

This clonotype was recorded many times. This chain uses TRBV19 with TRBJ2-7; D call uncertain. Germline CDR1 and CDR2: LNHDA and SQIVND (reference sequence). The CDR3 is 12 amino acids. V lost 3 bases and J 6 bases, leaving 9 bases between the germline ends. The CDR3 protein is CASSIGGSEQYF. The CDR3 DNA follows: TGTGCCAGTAGTATCGGTGGTTCCGAGCAGTACTTC.

The table lists this clonotype with many counts. This sequence joins TRBV25-1 and TRBJ2-2; the D is unclear. The CDR3 runs to 12 residues. V was pared by 4 bases and J by 2 bases, with 2 bases between. CDR1 and CDR2 (germline): MGHDK, SYGVNS. CDR3 bases: TGTGCCAGCAGTGCAAACACCGGGGAGCTGTTTTTT. This encodes CASSANTGELFF. Drawing the rest from reference TRBV25-1 and TRBJ2-2, the complete variable domain is EADIYQTPRYLVIGTGKKITLECSQTMGHDKMYWYQQDPGMELHLIHYSYGVNSTEKGDLSSESTVSRIRTEHFPLTLESARPSHTSQYLCASSANTGELFFGEGSRLTVL.

The table lists this clonotype with a few counts. The chain recombines TRBV11-2 with TRBJ2-5; TRBD2 aligns across 7 bases. With V trimmed by 1 base and J by 4 bases, 6 bases remained unmatched. The CDR3 contains 15 residues. Germline V gene sequence: CDR1 SGHAT, CDR2 FQNNGV. In nucleotides, the CDR3 is TGTGCCAGCAGCTTAGGGACTAGGTCGAGAGAGACCCAGTACTTC. Translated: CASSLGTRSRETQYF.

The chain recombines TRBV6-1 with TRBJ1-4, with 7 bases fitting TRBD1. V trimming: 6 bases; J trimming: 1 base; junction bases outside the gene matches: 5. The CDR3 consists of 15 residues. The V gene's germline CDR1 is MNHNS and CDR2 SASEGT. In nucleotides, the CDR3 is TGTGCCAGCAGATCTGACAGGGTAACTAATGAAAAACTGTTTTTT. Its protein product is CASRSDRVTNEKLFF.

This clonotype came up a few times. The chain has TRBV12-3 or TRBV12-4 and TRBJ1-4, with D hard to call. With 8 bases removed from V and 3 bases from J, the gap between germline ends came to 7 bases. The CDR3 totals 12 residues. CDR3 DNA sequence: TGTGCCAGCGGGTGGTCTAATGAAAAACTGTTTTTT. Translating gives CASGWSNEKLFF.

This clonotype was seen ten or more times. V usage is TRBV9 and J usage is TRBJ1-5; 8 bases line up with TRBD1. Germline loops: CDR1 SGDLS, CDR2 YYNGEE. V shed 0 bases and J 0 bases; nucleotides not matched to a gene: 11. The CDR3 length is 19 residues. CDR3 sequence (DNA): TGTGCCAGCAGCGTAGTGGAACACAGGGGGAACTATAGCAATCAGCCCCAGCATTTT. Protein sequence: CASSVVEHRGNYSNQPQHF.

The chain links TRBV15 to TRBJ1-1; D remains ambiguous. This CDR3 spans 11 amino acids. The germline CDR1 and CDR2 sequences are LNHNV and YYDKDF (reference sequence). Deletions cut 5 bases from V and 3 bases from J, with 4 bases between. This CDR3 is CATSSDTEAFF. The DNA for the CDR3 is TGTGCCACCAGCTCGGACACTGAAGCTTTCTTT.

This clonotype has more than one count but fewer than ten. The chain has TRBV20-1 and TRBJ1-6, with D perhaps TRBD1 (6 bases). CDR1 is DFQATT and CDR2 is SNEGSKA in the germline V gene (reference sequence). There are 15 residues in the CDR3. V was cut by 5 bases and J by 1 base, with 12 bases left in between. This chain's CDR3 is CSAGPDRSYNSPLHF. CDR3 DNA sequence: TGCAGTGCTGGCCCCGACAGGTCCTATAATTCACCCCTCCACTTT.

This clonotype was detected ten times or more. The V call is TRBV11-2, the J call TRBJ2-5; D not resolved. CDR3 length equals 12 residues. Germline V gene lookup returns CDR1 SGHAT and CDR2 FQNNGV. V was trimmed by 0 bases and J by 7 bases, leaving 6 bases between them. This CDR3 is CASSLDRTTQYF. CDR3 coding DNA: TGTGCCAGCAGCTTAGATCGGACGACCCAGTACTTC.

The table lists this clonotype with many counts. V is TRBV12-3 or TRBV12-4 and J is TRBJ1-4, with a weak D call TRBD1 (5 bases). V shed 5 bases and J shed 6 bases, with 10 bases lying between them. The length of the CDR3 is 13 residues. The CDR3 DNA is TGTGCCAGCAGTCCCAGAGGGGATGAAAAACTGTTTTTT. This codes for CASSPRGDEKLFF.

This clonotype came up once. The chain employs TRBV7-9 and TRBJ1-5; D remains ambiguous. Germline V lookup: CDR1 SEHNR, CDR2 FQNEAQ (reference sequence). The CDR3 is 15 amino acids. Trimming cost V 3 bases and J 2 bases, with 11 bases left between them. CDR3 sequence: CASSLSNIGNQPQHF. CDR3 nucleotides: TGTGCCAGCAGCTTGAGTAATATAGGCAATCAGCCCCAGCATTTT. The whole variable domain, filled in from reference TRBV7-9 and TRBJ1-5, reads DTGVSQNPRHKITKRGQNVTFRCDPISEHNRLYWYRQTLGQGPEFLTYFQNEAQLEKSRLLSDRFSAERPKGSFSTLEIQRTEQGDSAMYLCASSLSNIGNQPQHFGDGTRLSIL.

This chain connects TRBV6-1 to TRBJ2-7, with 8 nucleotides matching TRBD1. The CDR3 consists of 14 residues. V trimming: 5 bases; J trimming: 3 bases; junction bases outside the gene matches: 6. Germline CDR1 MNHNS, CDR2 SASEGT. This CDR3 reads CASSFGTGIYEQYF. CDR3 DNA sequence: TGTGCCAGCAGTTTCGGGACAGGAATCTACGAGCAGTACTTC.

The sample holds a few counts of this clonotype. The chain carries TRBV5-4 and TRBJ1-1, with D possibly being TRBD1 (6 bases). The V gene lost 4 bases and the J gene lost 8 bases, with 15 bases spanning the gap. The CDR3 contains 13 residues. The V gene's germline CDR1 is SGHNT and CDR2 YYREEE (reference sequence). CDR3 nucleotides: TGTGCCAGCAGCCTCGATCGGGGGCAGGAAGCTTTCTTT. It is translated as CASSLDRGQEAFF. The full variable domain, completed using reference TRBV5-4 and TRBJ1-1, is ETGVTQSPTHLIKTRGQQVTLRCSSQSGHNTVSWYQQALGQGPQFIFQYYREEENGRGNFPPRFSGLQFPNYSSELNVNALELDDSALYLCASSLDRGQEAFFGQGTRLTVV.

This clonotype was seen more than once but under ten times. The rearrangement uses TRBV6-5 and TRBJ1-6; TRBD1 might be the D (6 bases). Germline lookup yields CDR1 MNHEY and CDR2 SVGAGI. Trimming pared 4 bases from V and 8 bases from J, leaving 15 bases between. This CDR3 has 15 residues. CDR3 DNA: TGTGCCAGCAGTTCCTCCGGGACAACGCATTCACCCCTCCACTTT. It translates to CASSSSGTTHSPLHF.

This clonotype has a count of ten or more. The chain is built from TRBV19 and TRBJ2-6; D is unresolved. This CDR3 comprises 13 residues. The V and J ends lost 7 bases and 0 bases respectively, with 4 bases between them. The germline gives CDR1 LNHDA, CDR2 SQIVND (reference sequence). The DNA for the CDR3 is TGTGCCAGTACTAACTCTGGGGCCAACGTCCTGACTTTC. It encodes CASTNSGANVLTF.

The gene calls are TRBV7-2 and TRBJ2-7, with a tentative D call TRBD2 (5 bases). The germline V gene has CDR1 SGHTA and CDR2 FQGNSA. Trimming took 6 bases from V and 7 from J, leaving 19 bases between them. The CDR3 has 14 amino acids. In DNA form, the CDR3 reads TGTGCCAGCAGTTACAGCCCCTTGTCGGGGGAGCAGTACTTC. It is translated as CASSYSPLSGEQYF.